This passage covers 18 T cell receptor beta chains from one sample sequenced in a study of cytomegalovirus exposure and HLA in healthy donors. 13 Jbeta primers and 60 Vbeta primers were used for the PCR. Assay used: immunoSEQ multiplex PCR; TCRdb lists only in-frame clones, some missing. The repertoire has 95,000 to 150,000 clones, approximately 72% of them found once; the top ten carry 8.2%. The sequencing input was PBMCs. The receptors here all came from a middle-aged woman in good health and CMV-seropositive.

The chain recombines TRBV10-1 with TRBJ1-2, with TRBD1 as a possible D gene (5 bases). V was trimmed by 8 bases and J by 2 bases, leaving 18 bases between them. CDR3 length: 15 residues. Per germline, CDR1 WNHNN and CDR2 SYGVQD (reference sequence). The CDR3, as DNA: TGCGCCAGCCGGGGGTCGTCTGCAGGGAACTATGGCTACACCTTC. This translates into CASRGSSAGNYGYTF.

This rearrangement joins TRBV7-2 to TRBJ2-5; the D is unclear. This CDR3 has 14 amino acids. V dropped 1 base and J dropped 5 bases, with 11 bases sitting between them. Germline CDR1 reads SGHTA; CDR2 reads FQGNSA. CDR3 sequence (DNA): TGTGCCAGCAGCTTAGGAGGCCCCGGGGAGACCCAGTACTTC. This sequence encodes CASSLGGPGETQYF.

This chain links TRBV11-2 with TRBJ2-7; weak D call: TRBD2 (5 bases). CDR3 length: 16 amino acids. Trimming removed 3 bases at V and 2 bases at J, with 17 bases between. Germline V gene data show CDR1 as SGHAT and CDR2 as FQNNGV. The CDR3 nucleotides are TGTGCCAGCAGCTTCGGGGTGGAACGGACCCCCTACGAGCAGTACTTC. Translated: CASSFGVERTPYEQYF.

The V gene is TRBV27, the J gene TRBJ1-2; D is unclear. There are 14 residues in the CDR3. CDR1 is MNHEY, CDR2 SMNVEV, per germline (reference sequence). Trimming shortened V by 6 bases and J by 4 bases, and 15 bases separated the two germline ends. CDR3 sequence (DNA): TGTGCCAGCAGGTTAAGGTTATCGGGCTATGGCTACACCTTC. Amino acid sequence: CASRLRLSGYGYTF.

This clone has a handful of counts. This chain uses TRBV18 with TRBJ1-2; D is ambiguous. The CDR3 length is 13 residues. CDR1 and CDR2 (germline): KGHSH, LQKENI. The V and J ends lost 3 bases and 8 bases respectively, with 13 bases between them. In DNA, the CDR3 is TGTGCCAGCTCACCGGAGTTAGACCAGGGCTACACCTTC. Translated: CASSPELDQGYTF.

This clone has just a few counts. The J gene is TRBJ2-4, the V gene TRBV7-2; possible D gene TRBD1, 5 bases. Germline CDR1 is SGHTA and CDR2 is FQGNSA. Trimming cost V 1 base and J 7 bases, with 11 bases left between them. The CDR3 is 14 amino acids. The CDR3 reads CASSLVDIENIQYF. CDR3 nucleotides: TGTGCCAGCAGCTTAGTGGACATTGAGAACATTCAGTACTTC.

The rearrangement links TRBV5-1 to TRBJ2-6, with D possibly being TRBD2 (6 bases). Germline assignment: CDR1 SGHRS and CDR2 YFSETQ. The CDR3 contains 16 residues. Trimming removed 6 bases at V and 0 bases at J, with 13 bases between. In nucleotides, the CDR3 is TGCGCCAGCAATCCGGGGGAGACCTCTGGGGCCAACGTCCTGACTTTC. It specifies CASNPGETSGANVLTF.

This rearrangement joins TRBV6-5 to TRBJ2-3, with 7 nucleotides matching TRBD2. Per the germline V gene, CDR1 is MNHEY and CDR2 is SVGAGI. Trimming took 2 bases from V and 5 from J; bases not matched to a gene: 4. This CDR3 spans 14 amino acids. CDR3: CASSYGGRGDTQYF. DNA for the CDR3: TGTGCCAGCAGTTACGGTGGGAGGGGAGATACGCAGTATTTT.

CDR3 region: CASSRRGLHEKLFF. The CDR3 DNA follows: TGTGCCAGCAGCCGGAGGGGGCTGCATGAAAAACTGTTTTTT. The chain couples TRBV7-9 to TRBJ1-4, with 7 bases matching TRBD1. Germline-derived CDR1 and CDR2 are SEHNR and FQNEAQ (reference sequence). After removal of 5 bases from V and 6 bases from J, the junction contained 6 bases not matched to a gene. The CDR3 spans 14 residues.

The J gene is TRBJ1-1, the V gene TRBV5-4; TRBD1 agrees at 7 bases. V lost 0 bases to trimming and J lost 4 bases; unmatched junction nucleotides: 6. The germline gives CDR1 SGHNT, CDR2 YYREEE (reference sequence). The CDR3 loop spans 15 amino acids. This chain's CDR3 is CASSLVQGIGTEAFF. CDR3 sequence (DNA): TGTGCCAGCAGCTTGGTACAGGGGATCGGCACTGAAGCTTTCTTT.

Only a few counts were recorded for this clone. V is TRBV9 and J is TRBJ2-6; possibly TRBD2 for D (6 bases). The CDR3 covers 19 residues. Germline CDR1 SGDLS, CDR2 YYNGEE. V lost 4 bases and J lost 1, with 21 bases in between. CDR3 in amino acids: CASSSPGGRFSSGANVLTF. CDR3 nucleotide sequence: TGTGCCAGCAGCTCCCCCGGAGGGCGGTTTTCGTCTGGGGCCAACGTCCTGACTTTC.

In DNA, the CDR3 is TGTGCCAGCTCACCACGCGGCGGGGGGGGAGGTCAAGAGACCCAGTACTTC. Its protein product is CASSPRGGGGGQETQYF. The rearrangement uses TRBV18 and TRBJ2-5; TRBD2 agrees at 9 bases. Losses at the gene ends were 1 base for V and 2 bases for J; bases not matched to a gene: 8. Looked up from germline, CDR1 is KGHSH and CDR2 is LQKENI. The CDR3 loop spans 17 amino acids.

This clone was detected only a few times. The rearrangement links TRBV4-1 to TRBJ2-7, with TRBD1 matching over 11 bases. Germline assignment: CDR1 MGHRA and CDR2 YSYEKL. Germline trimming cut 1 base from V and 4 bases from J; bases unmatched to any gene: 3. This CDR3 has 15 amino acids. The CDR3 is CASSQGGQGVYEQYF. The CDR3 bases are TGCGCCAGCAGCCAAGGGGGACAGGGGGTTTACGAGCAGTACTTC.

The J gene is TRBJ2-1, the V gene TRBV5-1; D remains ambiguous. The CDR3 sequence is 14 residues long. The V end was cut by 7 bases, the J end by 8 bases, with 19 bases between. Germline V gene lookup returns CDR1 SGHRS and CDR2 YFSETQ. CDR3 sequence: CASHTQPLRDEQFF. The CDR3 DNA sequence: TGCGCCAGCCATACGCAACCCCTTCGAGATGAGCAGTTCTTC.

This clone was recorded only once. In DNA form, the CDR3 reads TGTGCCAGCAGCTTAGAAGCTAGCGGGGGTTACAATGAGCAGTTCTTC. Residues: CASSLEASGGYNEQFF. V gene TRBV7-6 combines with J gene TRBJ2-1; 10 bases align to TRBD2. Germline CDR1 SGHVS, CDR2 FNYEAQ. The CDR3 consists of 16 residues. Trimming at V came to 1 base and at J to 4 bases, leaving 4 bases not matched to a gene.

The CDR3 bases are TGTGCCAGCAGCTCCGGGATACAGGGCTTTGAGACCCAGTACTTC. Translating gives CASSSGIQGFETQYF. This rearrangement joins TRBV7-2 to TRBJ2-5; D is perhaps TRBD1 (6 bases). Germline V lookup: CDR1 SGHTA, CDR2 FQGNSA. Trimming left V 4 bases short and J 5 bases short, with 17 bases between. CDR3 length: 15 residues.

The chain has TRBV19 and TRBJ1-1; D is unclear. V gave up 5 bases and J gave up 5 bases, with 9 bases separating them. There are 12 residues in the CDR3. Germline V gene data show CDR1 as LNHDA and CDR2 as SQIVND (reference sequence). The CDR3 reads CASSGGWTEAFF. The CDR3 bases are TGTGCCAGTAGTGGAGGGTGGACTGAAGCTTTCTTT.

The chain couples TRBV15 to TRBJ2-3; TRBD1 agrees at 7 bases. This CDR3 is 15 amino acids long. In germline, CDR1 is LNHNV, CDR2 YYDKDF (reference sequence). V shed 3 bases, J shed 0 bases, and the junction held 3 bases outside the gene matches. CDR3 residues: CATSSGDSSTDTQYF. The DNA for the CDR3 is TGTGCCACCAGCAGCGGGGACAGTAGCACAGATACGCAGTATTTT.